Sequencing of this T cell receptor beta chain was carried out in a study (dated by TCRdb to 2015 to 2017). Broadly, across the study: The study tested whether tumor-infiltrating Tregs in breast cancer are recruited from blood Tregs or converted in situ from other CD4+ T cell subsets. Points the paper makes about the study in general: The greatest overlap of tumor-infiltrating Treg TCR alpha and beta sequences was observed with tumor naive CD4+ T cells, followed by blood naive CD4+ T cells. Tumor memory CD4+ T cell TCR gene usage was found to cluster with blood and lymph node memory CD4+ cells and with lymph node naive CD4+ cells. The larger-cohort validation was restricted to a single TCR beta V-J rearrangement rather than whole repertoires.

CDR1 and CDR2 are drawn from the germline V gene (reference sequence): DFQATT, SNEGSKA. Its CDR3 holds 14 amino acids, cysteine through phenylalanine. Only the CDR3 DNA is retained, 42 bases long and in frame from the first base. Trimming takes 6 bases off V and 6 bases off J; junction bases not matched to a gene: 5. Naive CD4+ T cells were purified with the Miltenyi Naive CD4+ T Cell Isolation kit, with Tregs depleted using CD25 microbeads. Tregs, naive and memory CD4+ T cells from tumor, blood and ipsilateral draining lymph nodes of roughly 5 breast cancer patients underwent full-length TCR alpha and beta sequencing. Tumor tissue, along with lymph nodes from ipsilateral axillary dissection, was perfused with PBS, minced, and then digested using collagenase I and hyaluronidase. Ficoll density gradient centrifugation was used to isolate mononuclear cells from lymph nodes or from roughly 51 ml of peripheral blood. FACS confirmed that the sorted cell populations were more than 90% pure.

Full-length TCR variable regions were amplified by 5' RACE PCR with constant-region reverse primers, followed by semi-nested PCR with Nested Universal Primer A. The ReliaPrep RNA Cell Miniprep System was used to extract total RNA, which was then reverse transcribed into 5'RACE-ready cDNA with the SMARTer RACE 5'/3' Kit. Multiplex adaptors were used to barcode the full-length TCR alpha and beta libraries, which were then sequenced on an Illumina MiSeq. As for how the authors treated the data: For each of nine subset-tissue groups, sequencing data from the five patients were combined, and the groups were compared by unsupervised clustering of TCR gene usage. The Morisita-Horn index, with shared sequences weighted by their contribution to each repertoire, was used to calculate repertoire similarity. TCRdb handled the public reads itself, with Q25 trimming in fastp and clone calling in MiXCR, and kept productive beta chains. One record per CDR3 amino acid sequence lists the most common genes and DNA. TCRdb, rather than the study authors, made the V and J calls. The sample data list some 37,000 distinct CDR3 sequences, and approximately 17% of these were observed just once. The ten largest clonotypes hold approximately 3% of the sample.

This clonotype was found many times. The antigen it binds to is not known. Per-base quality was not reported, and no clone a single base away is much larger than it. The specimen was naive CD4+ T cells sorted from a lymph node. Reading the label with the study, this specimen's cell subset or site is: naive CD4+ T cells, CD4+CD45RA+CD25-. The rearranged chain carries TRBV20-1 and TRBJ2-3, and 14 bases in between align with TRBD2. The receptor's source is a female donor with breast cancer. The sequence in DNA is TGCAGTGCGACTAGCGGGAGGGAAACCGATACGCAGTATTTT. It is translated as CSATSGRETDTQYF.